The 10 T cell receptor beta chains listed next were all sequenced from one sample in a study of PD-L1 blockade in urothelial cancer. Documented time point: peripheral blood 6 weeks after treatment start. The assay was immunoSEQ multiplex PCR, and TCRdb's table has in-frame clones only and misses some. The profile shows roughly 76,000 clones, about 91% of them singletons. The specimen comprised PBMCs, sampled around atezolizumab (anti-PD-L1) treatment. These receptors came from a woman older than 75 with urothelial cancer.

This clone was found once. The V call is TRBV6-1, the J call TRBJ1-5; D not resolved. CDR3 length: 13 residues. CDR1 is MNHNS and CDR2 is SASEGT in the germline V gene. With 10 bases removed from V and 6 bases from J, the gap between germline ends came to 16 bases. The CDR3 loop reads CAISEGTSQPQHF. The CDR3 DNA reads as TGTGCCATTTCAGAGGGTACCAGTCAGCCCCAGCATTTT.

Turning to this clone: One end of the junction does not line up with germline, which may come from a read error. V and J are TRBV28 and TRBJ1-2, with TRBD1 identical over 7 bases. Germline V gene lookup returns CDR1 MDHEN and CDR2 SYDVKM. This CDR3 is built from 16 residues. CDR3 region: CVSSLRGTVANYGYTF. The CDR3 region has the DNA TGTGTCAGCAGTTTAAGGGGGACAGTAGCTAACTATGGCTACACCTTC.

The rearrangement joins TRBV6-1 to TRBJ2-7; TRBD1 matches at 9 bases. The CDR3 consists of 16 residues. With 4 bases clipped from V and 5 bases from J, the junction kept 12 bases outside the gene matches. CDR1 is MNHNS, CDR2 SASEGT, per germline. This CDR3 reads CASSAPPGQGANEQYF. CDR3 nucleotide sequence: TGTGCCAGCAGTGCCCCCCCGGGACAGGGTGCCAACGAGCAGTACTTC.

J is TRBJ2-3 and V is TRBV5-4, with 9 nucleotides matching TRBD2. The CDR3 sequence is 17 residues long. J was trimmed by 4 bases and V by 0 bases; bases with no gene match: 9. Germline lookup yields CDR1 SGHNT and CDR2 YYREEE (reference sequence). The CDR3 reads CASSLGGGLAVADTQYF. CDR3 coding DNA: TGTGCCAGCAGCTTGGGGGGGGGACTAGCAGTTGCAGATACGCAGTATTTT.

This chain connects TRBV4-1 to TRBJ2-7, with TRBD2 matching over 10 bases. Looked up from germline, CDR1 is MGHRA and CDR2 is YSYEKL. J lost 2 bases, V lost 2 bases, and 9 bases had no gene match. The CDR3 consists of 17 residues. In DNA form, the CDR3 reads TGCGCCAGCAGCCAACCACGACCTAGCGGGGGACCCTACGAGCAGTACTTC. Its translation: CASSQPRPSGGPYEQYF.

CDR3 residues: CASSSGASGRTYEQYF. The CDR3 nucleotides read TGCGCCAGCAGCTCGGGAGCTAGCGGGAGAACGTACGAGCAGTACTTC. J is TRBJ2-7 and V is TRBV5-1; 10 bases are shared with TRBD2. Germline CDR1 SGHRS, CDR2 YFSETQ. With 3 bases clipped from V and 4 bases from J, the junction kept 10 bases outside the gene matches. CDR3 size: 16 residues.

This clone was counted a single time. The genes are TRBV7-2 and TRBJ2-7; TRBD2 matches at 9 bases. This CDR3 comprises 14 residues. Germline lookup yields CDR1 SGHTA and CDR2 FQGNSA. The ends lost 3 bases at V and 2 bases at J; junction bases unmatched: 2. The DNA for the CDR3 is TGTGCCAGCAGCTTGACTAGCGGACCCTACGAGCAGTACTTC. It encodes CASSLTSGPYEQYF.

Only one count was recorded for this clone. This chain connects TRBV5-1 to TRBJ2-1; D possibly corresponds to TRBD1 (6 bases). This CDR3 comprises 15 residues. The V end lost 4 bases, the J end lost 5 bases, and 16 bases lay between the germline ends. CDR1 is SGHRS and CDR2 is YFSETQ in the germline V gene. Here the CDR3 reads CASSPLTGLDNEQFF. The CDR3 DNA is TGCGCCAGCAGCCCCTTGACAGGTTTGGACAATGAGCAGTTCTTC.

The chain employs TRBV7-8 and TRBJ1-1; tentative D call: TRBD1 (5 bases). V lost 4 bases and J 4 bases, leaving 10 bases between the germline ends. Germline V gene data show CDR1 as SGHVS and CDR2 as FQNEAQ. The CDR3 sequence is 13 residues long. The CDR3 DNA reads TGTGCCAGCAGCTGGGGGAGGTCCACTGAAGCTTTCTTT. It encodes CASSWGRSTEAFF.

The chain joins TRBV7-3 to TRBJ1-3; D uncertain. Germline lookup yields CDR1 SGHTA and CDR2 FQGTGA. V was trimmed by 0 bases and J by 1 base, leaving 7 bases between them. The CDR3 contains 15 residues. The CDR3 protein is CASSLTRDSGNTIYF. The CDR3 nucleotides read TGTGCCAGCAGCTTAACACGGGATTCTGGAAACACCATATATTTT.